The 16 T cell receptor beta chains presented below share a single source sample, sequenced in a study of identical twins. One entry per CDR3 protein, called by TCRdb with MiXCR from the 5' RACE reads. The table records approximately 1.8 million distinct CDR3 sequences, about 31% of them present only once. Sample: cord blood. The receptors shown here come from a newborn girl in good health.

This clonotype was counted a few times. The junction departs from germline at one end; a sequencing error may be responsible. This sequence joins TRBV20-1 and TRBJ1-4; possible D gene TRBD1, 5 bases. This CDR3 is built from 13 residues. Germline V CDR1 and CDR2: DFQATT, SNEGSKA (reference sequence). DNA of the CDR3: TGCAGCGCTAGCGGTCCAGGGTGGGAAAAACTGTTTTTT. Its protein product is CSASGPGWEKLFF.

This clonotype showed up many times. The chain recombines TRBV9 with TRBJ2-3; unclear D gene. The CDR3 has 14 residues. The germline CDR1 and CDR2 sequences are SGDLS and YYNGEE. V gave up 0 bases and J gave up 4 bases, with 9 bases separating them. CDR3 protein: CASSVEVSADTQYF. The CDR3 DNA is TGTGCCAGCAGCGTAGAGGTGTCGGCAGATACGCAGTATTTT.

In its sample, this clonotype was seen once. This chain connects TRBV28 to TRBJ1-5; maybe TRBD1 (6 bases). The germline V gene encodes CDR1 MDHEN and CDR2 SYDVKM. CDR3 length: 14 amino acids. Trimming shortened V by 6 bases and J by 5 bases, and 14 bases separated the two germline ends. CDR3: CASREDRRDQPQHF. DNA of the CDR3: TGTGCCAGCAGAGAAGACAGGAGGGATCAGCCCCAGCATTTT.

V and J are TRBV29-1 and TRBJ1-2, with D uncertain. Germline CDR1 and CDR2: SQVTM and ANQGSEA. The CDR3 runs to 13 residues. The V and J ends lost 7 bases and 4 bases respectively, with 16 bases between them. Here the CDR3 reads CSAAEGLLYGYTF. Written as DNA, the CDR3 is TGCAGCGCGGCTGAGGGTCTTCTCTATGGCTACACCTTC.

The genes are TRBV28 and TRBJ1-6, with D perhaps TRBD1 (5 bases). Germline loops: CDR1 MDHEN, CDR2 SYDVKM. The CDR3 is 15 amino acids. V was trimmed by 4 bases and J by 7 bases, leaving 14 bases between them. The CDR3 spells CASSSGPRVNSPLHF. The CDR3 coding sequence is TGTGCCAGCAGTTCGGGACCTAGGGTCAATTCACCCCTCCACTTT.

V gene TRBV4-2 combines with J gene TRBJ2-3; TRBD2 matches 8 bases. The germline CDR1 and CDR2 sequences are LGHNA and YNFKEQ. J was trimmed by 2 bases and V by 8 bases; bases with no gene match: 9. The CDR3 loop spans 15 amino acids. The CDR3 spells CASLGAGGFTDTQYF. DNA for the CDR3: TGTGCCAGCCTGGGGGCGGGGGGATTCACAGATACGCAGTATTTT.

The CDR3 loop reads CSARDQASSYEQYF. The CDR3, as DNA: TGCAGTGCTAGAGACCAAGCGAGCTCCTACGAGCAGTACTTC. The chain uses TRBV20-1 and TRBJ2-7; no reliable D call. Between the trimmed V and J ends, which lost 0 bases and 0 bases, there was a span of 9 bases. CDR1 DFQATT and CDR2 SNEGSKA come from the germline V gene (reference sequence). The CDR3 is made up of 14 amino acids.

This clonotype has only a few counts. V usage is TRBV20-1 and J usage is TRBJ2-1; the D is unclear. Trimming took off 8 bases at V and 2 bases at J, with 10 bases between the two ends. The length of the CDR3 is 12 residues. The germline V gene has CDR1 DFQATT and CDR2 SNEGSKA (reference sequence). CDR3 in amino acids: CSHYGPYNEQFF. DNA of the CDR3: TGCAGTCATTACGGGCCCTACAATGAGCAGTTCTTC.

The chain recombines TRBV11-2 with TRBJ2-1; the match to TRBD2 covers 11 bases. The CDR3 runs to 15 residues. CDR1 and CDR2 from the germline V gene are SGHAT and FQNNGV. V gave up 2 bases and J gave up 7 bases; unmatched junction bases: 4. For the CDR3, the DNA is TGTGCCAGCAGCTTACGTGGGACTAGCGGTAATGAGCAGTTCTTC. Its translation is CASSLRGTSGNEQFF. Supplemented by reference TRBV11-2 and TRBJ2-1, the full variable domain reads EAGVAQSPRYKIIEKRQSVAFWCNPISGHATLYWYQQILGQGPKLLIQFQNNGVVDDSQLPKDRFSAERLKGVDSTLKIQPAKLEDSAVYLCASSLRGTSGNEQFFGPGTRLTVL.

CDR3 loop: CASSFKGAITEAFF. In DNA, the CDR3 is TGTGCCAGCAGCTTTAAGGGGGCGATAACTGAAGCTTTCTTT. The chain uses TRBV5-5 and TRBJ1-1, with 7 nucleotides matching TRBD1. Germline V lookup: CDR1 SGHKS, CDR2 YYEKEE (reference sequence). The CDR3 runs 14 residues. Unmatched junction bases numbered 6, after V lost 2 bases and J lost 5 bases.

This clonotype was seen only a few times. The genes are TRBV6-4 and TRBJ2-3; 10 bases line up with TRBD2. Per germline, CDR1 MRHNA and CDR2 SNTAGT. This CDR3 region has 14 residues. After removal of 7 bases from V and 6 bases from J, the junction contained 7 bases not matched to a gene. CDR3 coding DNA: TGTGCCAGCATGAGCGGGAGGGCCGGGGATACGCAGTATTTT. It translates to CASMSGRAGDTQYF.

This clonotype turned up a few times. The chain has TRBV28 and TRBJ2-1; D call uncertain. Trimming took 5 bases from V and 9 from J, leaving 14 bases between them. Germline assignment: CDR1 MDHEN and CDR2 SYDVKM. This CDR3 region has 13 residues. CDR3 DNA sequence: TGTGCCAGCAGTATAGTGTCTCCCGGTGAGCAGTTCTTC. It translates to CASSIVSPGEQFF.

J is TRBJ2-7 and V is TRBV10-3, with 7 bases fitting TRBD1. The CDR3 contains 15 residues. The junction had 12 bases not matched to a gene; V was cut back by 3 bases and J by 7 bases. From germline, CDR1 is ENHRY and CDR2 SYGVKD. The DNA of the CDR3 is TGTGCCATCAGTGACCGGACAGGACCCTACAATGAGCAGTACTTC. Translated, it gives CAISDRTGPYNEQYF.

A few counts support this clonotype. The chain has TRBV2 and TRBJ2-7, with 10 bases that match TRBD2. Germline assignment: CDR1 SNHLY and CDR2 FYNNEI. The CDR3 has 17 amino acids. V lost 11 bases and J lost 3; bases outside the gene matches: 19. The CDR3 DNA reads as TGTGCCGGTTTCTCGGGACTAGCGCCAACTAGTATCTACGAGCAGTACTTC. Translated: CAGFSGLAPTSIYEQYF.

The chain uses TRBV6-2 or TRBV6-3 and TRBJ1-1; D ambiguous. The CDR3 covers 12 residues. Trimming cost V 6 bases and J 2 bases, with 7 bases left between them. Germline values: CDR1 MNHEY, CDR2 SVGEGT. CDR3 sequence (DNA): TGTGCCAGCAGACGTATAAACACTGAAGCTTTCTTT. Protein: CASRRINTEAFF.

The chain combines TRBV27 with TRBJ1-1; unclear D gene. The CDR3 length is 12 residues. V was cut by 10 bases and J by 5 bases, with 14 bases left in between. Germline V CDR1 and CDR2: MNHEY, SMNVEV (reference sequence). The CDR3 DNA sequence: TGTGCCATTGGCGAACTAGGGACTGAAGCTTTCTTT. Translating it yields CAIGELGTEAFF.